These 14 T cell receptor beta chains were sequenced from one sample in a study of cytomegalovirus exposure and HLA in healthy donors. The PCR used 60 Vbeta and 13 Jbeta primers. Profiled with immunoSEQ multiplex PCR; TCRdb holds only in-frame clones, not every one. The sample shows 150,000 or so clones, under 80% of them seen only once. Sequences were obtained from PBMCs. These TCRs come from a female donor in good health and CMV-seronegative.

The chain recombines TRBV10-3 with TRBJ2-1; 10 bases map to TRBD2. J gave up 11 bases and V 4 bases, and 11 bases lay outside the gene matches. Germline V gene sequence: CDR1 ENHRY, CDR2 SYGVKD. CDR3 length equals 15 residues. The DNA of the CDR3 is TGTGCCATCAGTGCGGGTATGGCTAGCGGGGGTAAGCAGTTCTTC. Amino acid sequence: CAISAGMASGGKQFF.

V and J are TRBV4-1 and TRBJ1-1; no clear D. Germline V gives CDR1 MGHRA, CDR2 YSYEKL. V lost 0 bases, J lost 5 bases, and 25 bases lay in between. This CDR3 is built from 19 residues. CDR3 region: CASSQDLLRTPSKKTEAFF. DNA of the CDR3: TGCGCCAGCAGCCAAGATCTTTTAAGAACTCCATCTAAGAAGACTGAAGCTTTCTTT.

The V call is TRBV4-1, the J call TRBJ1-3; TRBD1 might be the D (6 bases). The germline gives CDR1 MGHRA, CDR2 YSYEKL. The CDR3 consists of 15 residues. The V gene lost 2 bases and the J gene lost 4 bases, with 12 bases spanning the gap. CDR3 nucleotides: TGCGCCAGCAGCCAACCCGGGACAATCGGAAACACCATATATTTT. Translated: CASSQPGTIGNTIYF.

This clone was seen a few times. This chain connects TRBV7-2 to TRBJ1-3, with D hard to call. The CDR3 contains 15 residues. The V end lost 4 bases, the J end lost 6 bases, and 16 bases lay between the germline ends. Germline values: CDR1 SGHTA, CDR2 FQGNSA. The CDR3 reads CASSSTRGVANTIYF. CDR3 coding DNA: TGTGCCAGCAGCTCCACGCGCGGGGTCGCAAACACCATATATTTT.

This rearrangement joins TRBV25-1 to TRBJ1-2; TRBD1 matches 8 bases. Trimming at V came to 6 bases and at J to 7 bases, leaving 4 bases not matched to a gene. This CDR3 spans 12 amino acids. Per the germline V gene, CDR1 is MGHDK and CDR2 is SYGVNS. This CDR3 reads CASRPGQAGYTF. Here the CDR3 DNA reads TGTGCCAGCAGACCGGGACAGGCTGGCTACACCTTC.

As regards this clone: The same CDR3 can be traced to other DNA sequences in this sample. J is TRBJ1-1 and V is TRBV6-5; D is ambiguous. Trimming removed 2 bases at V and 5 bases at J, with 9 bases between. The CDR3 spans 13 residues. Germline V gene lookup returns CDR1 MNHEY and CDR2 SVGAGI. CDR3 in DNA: TGTGCCAGCAGTTACAGAGGGAAGACTGAAGCTTTCTTT. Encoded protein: CASSYRGKTEAFF.

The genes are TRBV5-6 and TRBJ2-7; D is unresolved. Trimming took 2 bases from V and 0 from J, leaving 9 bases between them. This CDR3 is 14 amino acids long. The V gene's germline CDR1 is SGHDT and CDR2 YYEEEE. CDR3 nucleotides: TGTGCCAGCAGCTTACTGCACTACTCCTACGAGCAGTACTTC. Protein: CASSLLHYSYEQYF.

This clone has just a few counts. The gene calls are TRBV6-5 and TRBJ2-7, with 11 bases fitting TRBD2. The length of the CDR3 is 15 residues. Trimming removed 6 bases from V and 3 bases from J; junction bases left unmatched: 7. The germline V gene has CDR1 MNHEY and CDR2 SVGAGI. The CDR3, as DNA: TGTGCCAGCAGCGTTAGCGGGAGGGCCAACTACGAGCAGTACTTC. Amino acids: CASSVSGRANYEQYF.

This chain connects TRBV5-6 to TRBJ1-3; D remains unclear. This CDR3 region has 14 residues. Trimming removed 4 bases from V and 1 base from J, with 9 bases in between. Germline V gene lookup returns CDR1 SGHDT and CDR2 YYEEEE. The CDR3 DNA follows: TGTGCCAGCAGCCCGCGGGCATCTGGAAACACCATATATTTT. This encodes CASSPRASGNTIYF.

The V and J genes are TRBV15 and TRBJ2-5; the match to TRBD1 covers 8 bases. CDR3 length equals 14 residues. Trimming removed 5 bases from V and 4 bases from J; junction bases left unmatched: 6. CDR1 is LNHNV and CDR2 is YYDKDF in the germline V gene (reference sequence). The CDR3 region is CATSRFRGLETQYF. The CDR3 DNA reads TGTGCCACCAGCCGATTCAGGGGGCTAGAGACCCAGTACTTC.

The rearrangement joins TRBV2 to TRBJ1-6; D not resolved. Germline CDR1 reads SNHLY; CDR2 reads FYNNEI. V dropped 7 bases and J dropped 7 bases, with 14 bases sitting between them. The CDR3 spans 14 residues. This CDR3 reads CASMPPERNSPLHF. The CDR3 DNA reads TGTGCCAGCATGCCGCCTGAGAGGAATTCACCCCTCCACTTT.

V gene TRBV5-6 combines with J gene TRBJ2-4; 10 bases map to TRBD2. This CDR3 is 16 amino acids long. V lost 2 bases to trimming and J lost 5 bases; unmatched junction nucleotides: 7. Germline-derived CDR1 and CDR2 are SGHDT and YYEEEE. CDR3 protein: CASSFRPLAGQNIQYF. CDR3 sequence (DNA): TGTGCCAGCAGCTTTCGTCCACTAGCGGGGCAAAACATTCAGTACTTC.

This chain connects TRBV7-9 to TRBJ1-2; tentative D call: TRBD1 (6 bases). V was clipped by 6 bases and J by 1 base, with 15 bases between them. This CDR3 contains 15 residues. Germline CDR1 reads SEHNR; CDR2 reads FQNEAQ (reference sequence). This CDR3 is CASRTTGTHNYGYTF. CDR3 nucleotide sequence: TGTGCCAGCAGAACGACCGGGACACATAACTATGGCTACACCTTC.

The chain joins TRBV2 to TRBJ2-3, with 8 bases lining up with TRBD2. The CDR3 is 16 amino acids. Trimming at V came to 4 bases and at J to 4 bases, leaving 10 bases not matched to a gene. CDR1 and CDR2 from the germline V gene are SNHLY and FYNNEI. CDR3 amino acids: CASSVGSGSLSDTQYF. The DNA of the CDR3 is TGTGCCAGCAGTGTGGGGAGCGGGAGTCTCTCAGATACGCAGTATTTT.